The clone carrying this T cell receptor beta chain appeared many times. What it recognizes is unknown. This CDR3 is built from 14 residues. The V end lost 6 bases, the J end lost 8 bases, and 19 bases lay between the germline ends. CDR1 and CDR2 (germline): MDHEN, SYDVKM. Every bit of the isolated RNA underwent reverse transcription, so sequencing read expressed TCRB transcripts. Libraries were prepared by immunoSEQ multiplex PCR; TCRdb keeps only in-frame clonotypes and omits some of them. The data contain about 340,000 clones, around 9% of them singletons. The sample comes from a study of beta chain features in type 1 diabetes. Study-wide results and caveats: Shortening that was moderate but significant affected the TCRB CDR3s of Type 1 diabetes patients in all four CD4+ subsets.

The TCR was taken from a man between 25 and 39 years old with type 1 diabetes. The specimen was central memory CD4+ T cells from blood. The rearrangement links TRBV28 to TRBJ1-2, with D tentatively TRBD1 (5 bases). The CDR3 sequence is CASSLSGTAGGYTF. The CDR3 region has the DNA TGTGCCAGCAGCCTGAGCGGGACGGCGGGAGGCTACACCTTC.